The 7 T cell receptor beta chains listed next were all sequenced from one sample in a study of T cells after yellow fever vaccination. TCRdb fed the 5' RACE reads into MiXCR, producing one record per CDR3 protein. The data show hundreds of thousands of distinct CDR3 sequences, about 13% seen once. The input for sequencing was PBMCs, taken on the day of the yellow fever booster vaccination. These receptor sequences come from a young man who received the YFV17D yellow fever vaccine.

The chain is built from TRBV7-2 and TRBJ2-1; 10 bases agree with TRBD2. V trimming: 5 bases; J trimming: 8 bases; junction bases outside the gene matches: 9. CDR3 length equals 15 residues. The V gene's germline CDR1 is SGHTA and CDR2 FQGNSA. The CDR3 loop is CASSHSGRPRDEQFF. The CDR3 bases are TGTGCCAGCAGCCATAGCGGGAGGCCGCGGGATGAGCAGTTCTTC.

This clonotype was counted only a few times. The chain couples TRBV4-3 to TRBJ2-1; 11 bases map to TRBD2. Germline V gives CDR1 LGHNA, CDR2 YSLEER. V shed 0 bases and J 10 bases; nucleotides not matched to a gene: 5. CDR3 length: 15 amino acids. CDR3 nucleotides: TGCGCCAGCAGCCAAGAAACTAGCGGGAGTGGCGAGCAGTTCTTC. Its translation: CASSQETSGSGEQFF.

This clonotype came up a few times. The CDR3 region is CASLDFEGQSWEQYF. The CDR3 DNA follows: TGTGCCAGCCTAGATTTTGAAGGCCAGTCGTGGGAGCAGTACTTC. The gene calls are TRBV21-1 and TRBJ2-7. TRBV21-1 is deemed a pseudogene. The CDR3 is made up of 15 amino acids.

The rearrangement joins TRBV11-2 to TRBJ2-7, with TRBD1 as a possible D gene (6 bases). V was pared by 5 bases and J by 13 bases, with 15 bases between. The CDR3 loop spans 11 amino acids. Germline CDR1 SGHAT, CDR2 FQNNGV. The CDR3 sequence: CASSTGTPTYF. For the CDR3, the DNA is TGTGCCAGCAGCACCGGGACACCGACCTACTTC. Based on the CDR3 plus reference TRBV11-2 and TRBJ2-7, the full variable domain is EAGVAQSPRYKIIEKRQSVAFWCNPISGHATLYWYQQILGQGPKLLIQFQNNGVVDDSQLPKDRFSAERLKGVDSTLKIQPAKLEDSAVYLCASSTGTPTYFGPGTRLTVT.

CDR3 in DNA: TGCGCCAGCAGTGAGACCCGACCTGCTCGGACTGAAGCTTTCTTT. Protein sequence: CASSETRPARTEAFF. The genes are TRBV10-2 and TRBJ1-1, with D unclear. Trimming stripped 2 bases from V and 5 bases from J, with 15 bases between. Germline assignment: CDR1 WSHSY and CDR2 SAAADI. This CDR3 spans 15 amino acids.

This clonotype turned up a few times. The genes are TRBV10-2 and TRBJ2-7; 10 positions agree with TRBD1. V dropped 7 bases and J dropped 4; count of bases not matched to a gene: 4. The CDR3 extends over 13 amino acids. In germline, CDR1 is WSHSY, CDR2 SAAADI. The CDR3 loop is CASIGQGDYEQYF. CDR3 DNA sequence: TGCGCCAGCATTGGACAGGGGGATTACGAGCAGTACTTC.

This chain joins TRBV12-3 or TRBV12-4 and TRBJ2-2, with D unclear. The ends were cut back, 3 bases at V and 6 bases at J, with 8 bases in the middle. CDR3 length: 13 residues. The CDR3 nucleotides read TGTGCCAGCAGTTTTATTTCGTCCGGGGAGCTGTTTTTT. It is translated as CASSFISSGELFF.